One sample yielded the 29 T cell receptor beta chains listed below, sequenced in a study of memory CD4+ T cells and cytomegalovirus serostatus. Using immunoSEQ multiplex PCR, the repertoire was profiled, and TCRdb retains in-frame clones only, with some absent. The repertoire holds some 50,000 clones, with around 77% as singletons. Single viable CD3+CD4+CD8-CD45RO+ cells were sorted as the memory CD4+ T cells. The sequencing input was memory CD4+ T cells from blood. Receptors originate from an adult in good health and CMV-seronegative.

The rearrangement uses TRBV2 and TRBJ1-6; D gene unclear. This CDR3 comprises 17 residues. Trimming took off 7 bases at V and 0 bases at J, with 16 bases between the two ends. CDR1 is SNHLY and CDR2 is FYNNEI in the germline V gene. CDR3 protein: CASMETVPSSYNSPLHF. The CDR3 DNA follows: TGTGCCAGCATGGAGACGGTACCCAGCTCCTATAATTCACCCCTCCACTTT.

The chain has TRBV11-3 and TRBJ2-4; weak D call: TRBD1 (5 bases). V lost 4 bases to trimming and J lost 4 bases, with 23 bases between them. CDR3 length: 18 amino acids. CDR1 and CDR2 (germline): SGHNT, YENEEA. As DNA, the CDR3 is TGTGCCAGCAGCTCCCGGGCTCCCCCCTCGACAGAAAAAAACATTCAGTACTTC. Translation: CASSSRAPPSTEKNIQYF. Complete variable domain (other parts from reference TRBV11-3 and TRBJ2-4): EAGVVQSPRYKIIEKKQPVAFWCNPISGHNTLYWYLQNLGQGPELLIRYENEEAVDDSQLPKDRFSAERLKGVDSTLKIQPAELGDSAVYLCASSSRAPPSTEKNIQYFGAGTRLSVL.

V is TRBV5-8 and J is TRBJ2-7; D gene uncertain. Germline V gene lookup returns CDR1 SGHTS and CDR2 YDEGEE. The CDR3 extends over 13 amino acids. Trimming removed 4 bases at V and 4 bases at J, with 12 bases between. The DNA of the CDR3 is TGTGCCAGCAGCCCGGGCCCCCTTTACGAGCAGTACTTC. Translated, it gives CASSPGPLYEQYF.

The chain uses TRBV27 and TRBJ1-6; the match to TRBD1 covers 9 bases. The ends lost 6 bases at V and 10 bases at J; junction bases unmatched: 10. Germline assignment: CDR1 MNHEY and CDR2 SMNVEV (reference sequence). The CDR3 covers 15 residues. CDR3 region: CASSLTGTGNSPLHF. In DNA, the CDR3 is TGTGCCAGCAGCCTTACCGGGACAGGGAACTCACCCCTCCACTTT.

This clone was counted only a few times. The chain links TRBV7-8 to TRBJ1-2; D is unclear. CDR1 SGHVS and CDR2 FQNEAQ come from the germline V gene. This CDR3 has 14 amino acids. V lost 0 bases to trimming and J lost 2 bases, with 7 bases between them. The CDR3 loop is CASSLAGLNYGYTF. For the CDR3, the DNA is TGTGCCAGCAGCTTAGCAGGGTTAAACTATGGCTACACCTTC.

The chain joins TRBV7-2 to TRBJ2-7, with TRBD2 matching 7 bases. The CDR3 is 15 residues long. Germline V gene sequence: CDR1 SGHTA, CDR2 FQGNSA. With 5 bases clipped from V and 2 bases from J, the junction kept 9 bases outside the gene matches. The CDR3 bases are TGTGCCAGCAGCCTATGGGGGGGGGATCCCTACGAGCAGTACTTC. Translating gives CASSLWGGDPYEQYF.

The chain recombines TRBV6-1 with TRBJ2-1; 10 bases map to TRBD1. The CDR3 extends over 16 amino acids. CDR1 and CDR2 from the germline V gene are MNHNS and SASEGT. V was clipped by 4 bases and J by 6 bases; unmatched bases: 9. This CDR3 reads CASSAAGTGVVNEQFF. For the CDR3, the DNA is TGTGCCAGCAGTGCAGCCGGGACAGGGGTGGTCAATGAGCAGTTCTTC.

The chain joins TRBV7-2 to TRBJ1-6, with a possible D match to TRBD1 (6 bases). Per germline, CDR1 SGHTA and CDR2 FQGNSA. Deletions cut 0 bases from V and 8 bases from J, with 11 bases between. The CDR3 totals 15 residues. The CDR3 loop reads CASSLASGVDSPLHF. The CDR3, as DNA: TGTGCCAGCAGCTTAGCATCAGGGGTCGATTCACCCCTCCACTTT.

The chain uses TRBV5-5 and TRBJ2-5, with TRBD1 matching 8 bases. This CDR3 is built from 15 residues. The ends lost 2 bases at V and 4 bases at J; junction bases unmatched: 7. Per the germline V gene, CDR1 is SGHKS and CDR2 is YYEKEE (reference sequence). CDR3 sequence reads: CASSFPTGVGETQYF. The CDR3, as DNA: TGTGCCAGCAGCTTTCCGACAGGGGTGGGAGAGACCCAGTACTTC.

About this clone: Germline and junction disagree at one end, which may indicate a read error. The V gene is TRBV6-5, the J gene TRBJ2-1; tentative D call: TRBD1 (6 bases). Germline lookup yields CDR1 MNHEY and CDR2 SVGAGI. This CDR3 has 14 residues. The CDR3 sequence is CASSDSGRGYEQFF. CDR3 nucleotide sequence: TGTGCCAGCAGTGACTCTGGCAGGGGCTATGAGCAGTTCTTC.

CDR3 region: CASGAGTEFNSGNTIYF. CDR3 sequence (DNA): TGTGCCAGTGGGGCGGGGACAGAATTCAACTCTGGAAACACCATATATTTT. The rearrangement uses TRBV25-1 and TRBJ1-3; 7 bases match TRBD1. This CDR3 has 17 residues. The V gene end was trimmed by 9 bases and the J gene end by 0 bases; junction bases not matched to a gene: 14. CDR1 is MGHDK and CDR2 is SYGVNS in the germline V gene.

The chain is built from TRBV5-1 and TRBJ2-3, with 7 bases identical to TRBD1. The length of the CDR3 is 15 residues. Trimming took 4 bases from V and 4 from J; bases not matched to a gene: 9. Germline values: CDR1 SGHRS, CDR2 YFSETQ. In DNA, the CDR3 is TGCGCCAGCAGCAGAAGCGAGGGGGCCGCAGATACGCAGTATTTT. It translates to CASSRSEGAADTQYF.

The rearrangement links TRBV6-1 to TRBJ1-2; D may be TRBD1 (5 bases). Germline CDR1 and CDR2: MNHNS and SASEGT. Between the trimmed V and J ends, which lost 2 bases and 1 base, there was a span of 11 bases. This CDR3 comprises 15 residues. The DNA of the CDR3 is TGTGCCAGCAGTGAATACCCAGGGCTTAACTATGGCTACACCTTC. Encoded protein: CASSEYPGLNYGYTF.

V and J are TRBV2 and TRBJ1-1; tentative D call: TRBD1 (6 bases). The germline V and J ends were trimmed by 5 bases and 3 bases, with 13 bases remaining between them. The CDR3 runs 14 residues. Germline V lookup: CDR1 SNHLY, CDR2 FYNNEI. CDR3 sequence reads: CASSPARGDTEAFF. In DNA form, the CDR3 reads TGTGCCAGCAGTCCGGCTAGGGGGGACACTGAAGCTTTCTTT.

The rearrangement uses TRBV19 and TRBJ1-1; D ambiguous. The germline V and J ends were trimmed by 4 bases and 1 base, with 7 bases remaining between them. The CDR3 loop spans 13 amino acids. Germline V lookup: CDR1 LNHDA, CDR2 SQIVND (reference sequence). The DNA of the CDR3 is TGTGCCAGTAGTACGGCGAGGAACACTGAAGCTTTCTTT. Its protein is CASSTARNTEAFF.

This chain connects TRBV5-1 to TRBJ2-7, with D unresolved. From germline, CDR1 is SGHRS and CDR2 YFSETQ. This CDR3 is 17 amino acids long. Deletions cut 0 bases from V and 0 bases from J, with 16 bases between. The CDR3 is CASSLAVGRIASYEQYF. The CDR3 DNA follows: TGCGCCAGCAGCTTGGCCGTAGGCAGAATAGCCTCCTACGAGCAGTACTTC.

The chain is built from TRBV2 and TRBJ2-7; D ambiguous. In germline, CDR1 is SNHLY, CDR2 FYNNEI. V was cut by 1 base and J by 4 bases, with 17 bases left in between. The CDR3 totals 16 residues. CDR3 in amino acids: CASSEDRVGYSYEQYF. The CDR3 bases are TGTGCCAGCAGTGAAGATCGCGTAGGGTATTCTTACGAGCAGTACTTC.

The chain combines TRBV4-1 with TRBJ2-1; 10 positions agree with TRBD2. After removal of 1 base from V and 4 bases from J, the junction contained 10 bases not matched to a gene. The CDR3 has 18 amino acids. The germline CDR1 and CDR2 sequences are MGHRA and YSYEKL. The CDR3 loop reads CASSQAVAGGPPYNEQFF. CDR3 coding DNA: TGCGCCAGCAGCCAAGCGGTAGCGGGGGGCCCCCCATACAATGAGCAGTTCTTC.

This rearrangement joins TRBV9 to TRBJ1-2, with D unclear. CDR1 is SGDLS, CDR2 YYNGEE, per germline. The CDR3 runs to 15 residues. Trimming removed 3 bases from V and 5 bases from J, with 17 bases in between. CDR3 sequence (DNA): TGTGCCAGCAGCGCCCCACGAGGTTCCGGATATGGCTACACCTTC. Its protein is CASSAPRGSGYGYTF.

This chain joins TRBV7-2 and TRBJ1-1; no clear D. This CDR3 contains 13 residues. Germline lookup yields CDR1 SGHTA and CDR2 FQGNSA. V gave up 1 base and J gave up 9 bases, with 12 bases separating them. CDR3 coding DNA: TGTGCCAGCAGCTTAGAACGGCCAGACAAAGCTTTCTTT. This codes for CASSLERPDKAFF.

The J gene is TRBJ2-5, the V gene TRBV7-2; 16 bases are shared with TRBD2. The germline V gene encodes CDR1 SGHTA and CDR2 FQGNSA. The CDR3 has 19 amino acids. J was trimmed by 7 bases and V by 6 bases; bases with no gene match: 17. The CDR3 loop is CASSQAPGLAGGQEGTQYF. CDR3 sequence (DNA): TGTGCCAGCAGTCAAGCTCCGGGACTAGCGGGGGGGCAGGAGGGGACCCAGTACTTC.

This clone was observed a handful of times. This rearrangement joins TRBV7-8 to TRBJ2-5, with 8 bases that match TRBD2. CDR1 is SGHVS and CDR2 is FQNEAQ in the germline V gene. V gave up 5 bases and J gave up 3 bases; unmatched junction bases: 14. The length of the CDR3 is 17 residues. CDR3 nucleotides: TGTGCCAGCAGCCTAATAATGTTTGCGGGGGGCAAAGAGACCCAGTACTTC. It translates to CASSLIMFAGGKETQYF.

This chain links TRBV2 with TRBJ2-6; D may be TRBD1 (5 bases). Trimming removed 6 bases from V and 0 bases from J, with 9 bases in between. Looked up from germline, CDR1 is SNHLY and CDR2 is FYNNEI. The CDR3 loop spans 15 amino acids. In DNA form, the CDR3 reads TGTGCCAGCAGCCTACAGGCCTCTGGGGCCAACGTCCTGACTTTC. It codes for CASSLQASGANVLTF.

The rearrangement uses TRBV9 and TRBJ1-1; 8 bases agree with TRBD1. V shed 4 bases and J 8 bases; nucleotides not matched to a gene: 7. Per the germline V gene, CDR1 is SGDLS and CDR2 is YYNGEE. The CDR3 runs to 13 residues. The CDR3 spells CASSPGTGLEAFF. CDR3 DNA sequence: TGTGCCAGCAGCCCCGGGACAGGCTTAGAAGCTTTCTTT.

V is TRBV30 and J is TRBJ1-1, with 7 bases aligning to TRBD1. Losses at the gene ends were 8 bases for V and 5 bases for J; bases not matched to a gene: 11. Germline values: CDR1 GTSNPN, CDR2 SVGIG (reference sequence). The CDR3 contains 13 residues. CDR3 coding DNA: TGTGCCAGCTACAGGGGCGGGTATACTGAAGCTTTCTTT. Residues: CASYRGGYTEAFF. Full variable domain (rest looked up from reference TRBV30 and TRBJ1-1): SQTIHQWPATLVQPVGSPLSLECTVEGTSNPNLYWYRQAAGRGLQLLFYSVGIGQISSEVPQNLSASRPQDRQFILSSKKLLLSDSGFYLCASYRGGYTEAFFGQGTRLTVV.

This clone has only one observation. The chain links TRBV10-1 to TRBJ1-2; D is unresolved. With 8 bases removed from V and 7 bases from J, the gap between germline ends came to 5 bases. Germline V gene sequence: CDR1 WNHNN, CDR2 SYGVQD (reference sequence). The CDR3 covers 9 residues. CDR3 DNA sequence: TGCGCCAGCTGTACTGGCTACACCTTC. Protein sequence: CASCTGYTF.

V usage is TRBV4-2 and J usage is TRBJ2-3, with 10 bases lining up with TRBD2. Germline V lookup: CDR1 LGHNA, CDR2 YNFKEQ. This CDR3 is 15 amino acids long. The V and J ends lost 1 base and 4 bases, in that order; junction bases with no gene match: 2. CDR3 DNA sequence: TGTGCCAGCAGCCAAGTTCTAGCGGGGGCAGATACGCAGTATTTT. This encodes CASSQVLAGADTQYF.

The rearrangement links TRBV11-3 to TRBJ1-1; D uncertain. With 2 bases removed from V and 0 bases from J, the gap between germline ends came to 16 bases. CDR1 SGHNT and CDR2 YENEEA come from the germline V gene. The CDR3 extends over 17 amino acids. Here the CDR3 reads CASSLSAGSGMNTEAFF. The CDR3 DNA follows: TGTGCCAGCAGCTTAAGCGCAGGATCGGGAATGAACACTGAAGCTTTCTTT.

This chain connects TRBV7-9 to TRBJ1-1; 7 bases match TRBD1. Trimming at V came to 6 bases and at J to 7 bases, leaving 5 bases not matched to a gene. This CDR3 has 12 residues. Germline CDR1 reads SEHNR; CDR2 reads FQNEAQ (reference sequence). CDR3 in amino acids: CASRDRDSEAFF. The CDR3 coding sequence is TGTGCCAGCAGGGACCGGGACAGTGAAGCTTTCTTT.